A selection of T cell receptor beta chains follows, all from one sample in a study of CD8 T cells in ankylosing spondylitis. A single record per CDR3 protein comes from TCRdb applying MiXCR to the 5' RACE reads. The sample includes approximately 290,000 distinct CDR3 sequences, less than 25% seen only once; the top ten take about 3.5%. What was sequenced was blood, either unsorted or a sorted T cell fraction (not recorded which). The receptor set was obtained from a female donor with ankylosing spondylitis or in good health (not recorded which). Both conserved end residues are part of each CDR3.

J gene: TRBJ2-3; V gene: TRBV12-3/TRBV12-4; CDR3 length: 16; CDR3 protein: CASSLGTGGITDTQYF
J gene: TRBJ2-2; V gene: TRBV7-9; CDR3 length: 12; CDR3 protein: CAPEGNTGELFF
J gene: TRBJ2-7; V gene: TRBV20-1; CDR3 length: 14; CDR3 protein: CSARAIAGSYEQYF
J gene: TRBJ2-5; V gene: TRBV12-3/TRBV12-4; CDR3 length: 14; CDR3 protein: CASSLGGFQETQYF
J gene: TRBJ2-1; V gene: TRBV30; CDR3 length: 13; CDR3 protein: CAWSGRASGEQFF
J gene: TRBJ2-7; V gene: TRBV20-1; CDR3 length: 14; CDR3 protein: CSARVSGRTYEQYF
J gene: TRBJ2-3; V gene: TRBV30; CDR3 length: 13; CDR3 protein: CAWNKGGTDTQYF
J gene: TRBJ2-1; V gene: TRBV7-2; CDR3 length: 15; CDR3 protein: CASSPSRTGGNEQFF
J gene: TRBJ1-1; V gene: TRBV11-1; CDR3 length: 18; CDR3 protein: CASATARGFRIWGTEAFF
J gene: TRBJ1-5; V gene: TRBV9; CDR3 length: 15; CDR3 protein: CASSPAGDSNQPQHF
J gene: TRBJ1-5; V gene: TRBV20-1; CDR3 length: 18; CDR3 protein: CSATPGKWGPTNNQPQHF
J gene: TRBJ2-2; V gene: TRBV18; CDR3 length: 16; CDR3 protein: CASSAPPPGQSGELFF
J gene: TRBJ1-2; V gene: TRBV5-1; CDR3 length: 14; CDR3 protein: CASSAGGQAYGYTF
J gene: TRBJ2-2; V gene: TRBV6-5; CDR3 length: 16; CDR3 protein: CASSSTGTGSPGELFF
J gene: TRBJ2-5; V gene: TRBV12-3/TRBV12-4; CDR3 length: 17; CDR3 protein: CASSFGTYRALGETQYF
J gene: TRBJ2-7; V gene: TRBV4-3; CDR3 length: 14; CDR3 protein: CASSQALGQYEQYF
J gene: TRBJ2-5; V gene: TRBV20-1; CDR3 length: 11; CDR3 protein: CSAGGQETQYF